Below are 7 T cell receptor beta chains sequenced from a single sample in a study of blood T cell repertoires in COVID-19 (TCRdb year 2020). Library construction relied on the immunoSEQ multiplex PCR assay. In its TCRdb copy, this immuneACCESS table keeps in-frame sequences only and misses some clones. Where compared with another copy, unresolved V genes explain less than half of these, and the others have no known cause. The sample records approximately 170,000 clones, about 88% of which are singletons. Of the sample, roughly 3.2% is held by the ten largest clones. Sequenced input: PBMCs or T cells enriched from blood (not recorded which). These receptor sequences come from a woman aged 25-40 years who had recovered from COVID-19.

This clone showed up just once. The chain recombines TRBV30 with TRBJ2-2; 9 bases match TRBD2. Germline V gives CDR1 GTSNPN, CDR2 SVGIG (reference sequence). The CDR3 totals 15 residues. V shed 3 bases and J 5 bases; nucleotides not matched to a gene: 7. CDR3 loop: CAWSIAGVRTGELFF. DNA for the CDR3: TGTGCCTGGAGCATAGCGGGAGTGCGGACCGGGGAGCTGTTTTTT. The complete variable domain, with remaining parts taken from reference TRBV30 and TRBJ2-2, reads SQTIHQWPATLVQPVGSPLSLECTVEGTSNPNLYWYRQAAGRGLQLLFYSVGIGQISSEVPQNLSASRPQDRQFILSSKKLLLSDSGFYLCAWSIAGVRTGELFFGEGSRLTVL.

The rearrangement uses TRBV2 and TRBJ2-1; 8 positions agree with TRBD2. The germline CDR1 and CDR2 sequences are SNHLY and FYNNEI. J lost 6 bases, V lost 6 bases, and 4 bases had no gene match. The CDR3 has 13 residues. In DNA form, the CDR3 reads TGTGCCAGCAGACGGGGGGGGCCCAATGAGCAGTTCTTC. As protein: CASRRGGPNEQFF.

V usage is TRBV7-9 and J usage is TRBJ1-1; D ambiguous. The CDR3 has 11 residues. The germline V gene encodes CDR1 SEHNR and CDR2 FQNEAQ (reference sequence). The V gene lost 5 bases and the J gene lost 4 bases, with 5 bases spanning the gap. The CDR3 DNA reads as TGTGCCAGCAGCCGGGGCACTGAAGCTTTCTTT. Protein: CASSRGTEAFF.

The rearrangement joins TRBV19 to TRBJ1-1; 10 bases line up with TRBD1. The CDR3 consists of 16 residues. Germline loops: CDR1 LNHDA, CDR2 SQIVND (reference sequence). J was trimmed by 4 bases and V by 3 bases; bases with no gene match: 8. CDR3 DNA: TGTGCCAGTAGTATGGGGACAGGGGAACTGGGCACTGAAGCTTTCTTT. This sequence encodes CASSMGTGELGTEAFF.

The chain couples TRBV27 to TRBJ2-1, with 7 positions matching TRBD2. Germline loops: CDR1 MNHEY, CDR2 SMNVEV (reference sequence). CDR3 length: 16 residues. V trimming: 6 bases; J trimming: 0 bases; junction bases outside the gene matches: 8. CDR3 in DNA: TGTGCCAGCAGGACCGAAGCGGGGAGCTCCTACAATGAGCAGTTCTTC. It encodes CASRTEAGSSYNEQFF.

The chain carries TRBV7-3 and TRBJ2-1, with D tentatively TRBD2 (6 bases). Trimming removed 5 bases from V and 9 bases from J, with 11 bases in between. There are 12 residues in the CDR3. Looked up from germline, CDR1 is SGHTA and CDR2 is FQGTGA. In DNA, the CDR3 is TGTGCCAGCAGCAAGGACGGGAGTGAGCAGTTCTTC. Its protein product is CASSKDGSEQFF. The full variable domain, with the rest looked up from reference TRBV7-3 and TRBJ2-1, is GAGVSQTPSNKVTEKGKYVELRCDPISGHTALYWYRQSLGQGPEFLIYFQGTGAADDSGLPNDRFFAVRPEGSVSTLKIQRTERGDSAVYLCASSKDGSEQFFGPGTRLTVL.

This chain connects TRBV6-1 to TRBJ2-7; D is possibly TRBD2 (6 bases). The germline gives CDR1 MNHNS, CDR2 SASEGT. The CDR3 is 13 residues long. Deletions cut 0 bases from V and 12 bases from J, with 15 bases between. CDR3 nucleotide sequence: TGTGCCAGCAGTGAAGCGGGAGGCCTCCTCTGGTACTTC. Translated, it gives CASSEAGGLLWYF.